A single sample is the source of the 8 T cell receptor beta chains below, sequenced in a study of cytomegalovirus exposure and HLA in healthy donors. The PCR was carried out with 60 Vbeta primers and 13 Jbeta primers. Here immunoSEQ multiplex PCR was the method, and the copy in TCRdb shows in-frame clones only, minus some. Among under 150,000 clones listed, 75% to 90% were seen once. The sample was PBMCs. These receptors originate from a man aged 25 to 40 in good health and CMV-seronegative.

CDR3 loop: CASSVGTPKLNTEAFF. CDR3 nucleotides: TGTGCCAGCTCTGTCGGTACCCCCAAATTAAACACTGAAGCTTTCTTT. The chain has TRBV18 and TRBJ1-1, with unresolved D. The CDR3 has 16 amino acids. Germline V lookup: CDR1 KGHSH, CDR2 LQKENI. V was clipped by 6 bases and J by 2 bases, with 19 bases between them.

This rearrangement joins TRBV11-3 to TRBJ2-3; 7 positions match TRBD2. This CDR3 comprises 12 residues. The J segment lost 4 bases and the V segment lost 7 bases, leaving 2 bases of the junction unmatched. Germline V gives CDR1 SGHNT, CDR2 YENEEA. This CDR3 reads CASTTSSDTQYF. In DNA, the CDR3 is TGTGCCAGCACGACTAGCTCAGATACGCAGTATTTT.

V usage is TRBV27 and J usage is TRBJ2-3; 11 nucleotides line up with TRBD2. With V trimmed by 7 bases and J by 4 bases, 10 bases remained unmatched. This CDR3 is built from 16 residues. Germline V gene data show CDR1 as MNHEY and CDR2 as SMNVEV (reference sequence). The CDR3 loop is CASKLAGVNRPDTQYF. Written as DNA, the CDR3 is TGTGCCAGCAAACTAGCGGGAGTTAACCGACCAGATACGCAGTATTTT.

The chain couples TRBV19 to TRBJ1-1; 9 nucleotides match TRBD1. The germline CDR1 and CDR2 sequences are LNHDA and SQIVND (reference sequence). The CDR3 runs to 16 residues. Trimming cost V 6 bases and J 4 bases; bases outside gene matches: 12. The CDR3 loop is CASSLRTGAISTEAFF. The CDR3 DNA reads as TGTGCCAGTAGCCTCCGGACAGGGGCGATCTCCACTGAAGCTTTCTTT.

The CDR3 DNA reads TGTGCCAGCAGCTCATCGACAGATAACTATGGCTACACCTTC. Its translation: CASSSSTDNYGYTF. V and J are TRBV11-2 and TRBJ1-2; D may be TRBD1 (5 bases). The germline gives CDR1 SGHAT, CDR2 FQNNGV. This CDR3 region has 14 residues. V was cut by 4 bases and J by 1 base, with 10 bases left in between. The variable domain in full, with the rest retrieved from reference TRBV11-2 and TRBJ1-2, is EAGVAQSPRYKIIEKRQSVAFWCNPISGHATLYWYQQILGQGPKLLIQFQNNGVVDDSQLPKDRFSAERLKGVDSTLKIQPAKLEDSAVYLCASSSSTDNYGYTFGSGTRLTVV.

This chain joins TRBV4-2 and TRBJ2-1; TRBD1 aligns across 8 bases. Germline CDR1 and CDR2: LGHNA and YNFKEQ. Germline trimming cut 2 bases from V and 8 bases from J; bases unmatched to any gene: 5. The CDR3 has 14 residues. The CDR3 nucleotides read TGTGCCAGCAGCCAACTACGACAGGGGTATGAGCAGTTCTTC. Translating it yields CASSQLRQGYEQFF.

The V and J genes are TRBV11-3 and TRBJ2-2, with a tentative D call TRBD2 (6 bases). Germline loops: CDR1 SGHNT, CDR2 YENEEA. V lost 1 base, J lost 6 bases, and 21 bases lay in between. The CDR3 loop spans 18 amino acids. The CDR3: CASSLGSVGRVRSGELFF. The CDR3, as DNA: TGTGCCAGCAGCTTAGGTTCCGTCGGGAGAGTTAGATCCGGGGAGCTGTTTTTT. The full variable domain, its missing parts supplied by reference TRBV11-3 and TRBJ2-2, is EAGVVQSPRYKIIEKKQPVAFWCNPISGHNTLYWYLQNLGQGPELLIRYENEEAVDDSQLPKDRFSAERLKGVDSTLKIQPAELGDSAVYLCASSLGSVGRVRSGELFFGEGSRLTVL.

CDR3 DNA sequence: TGCGCCAGCAGCGACTTCTACGAGCAGTACTTC. The encoded protein is CASSDFYEQYF. The chain has TRBV10-2 and TRBJ2-7; no reliable D call. The V and J ends lost 6 bases and 3 bases respectively, with 6 bases between them. Germline V CDR1 and CDR2: WSHSY, SAAADI. CDR3 length equals 11 residues.